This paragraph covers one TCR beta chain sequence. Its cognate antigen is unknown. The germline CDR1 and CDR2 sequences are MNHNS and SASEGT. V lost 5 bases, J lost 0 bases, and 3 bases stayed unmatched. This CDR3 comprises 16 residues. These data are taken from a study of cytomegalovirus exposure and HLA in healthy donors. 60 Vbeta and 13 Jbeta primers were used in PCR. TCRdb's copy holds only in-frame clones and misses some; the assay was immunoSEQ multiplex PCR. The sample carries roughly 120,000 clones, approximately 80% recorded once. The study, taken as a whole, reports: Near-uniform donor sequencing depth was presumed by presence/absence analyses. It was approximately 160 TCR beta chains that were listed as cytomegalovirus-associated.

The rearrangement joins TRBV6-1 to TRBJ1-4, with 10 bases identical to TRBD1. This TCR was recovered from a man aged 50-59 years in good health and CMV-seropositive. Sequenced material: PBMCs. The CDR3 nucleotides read TGTGCCAGCAGTAAAGGACAGGGGGCAACTAATGAAAAACTGTTTTTT. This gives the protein CASSKGQGATNEKLFF.